These T cell receptor beta chains were read from a single sample in a study of CD8+ T cells in alopecia areata. Repertoires were generated with immunoSEQ multiplex PCR, while TCRdb's copy carries only in-frame clones and drops some. Of 50,000 to 65,000 clones listed, under 60% are singletons. Sequencing used CD8+ T cells sorted from blood, obtained around week 36, from a patient treated with tofacitinib. Source of these receptors: a human donor with alopecia areata. Each CDR3 is given with its conserved first and last residue. A D gene is named only where the DNA matches it firmly. Not every row has a clone size; where given, it reads once, few, many or a size class.

TRBJ2-3 TRBD2 TRBV29-1 NA TGCAGCGTTGACGGGACTAGCGGGAGGACAGATACGCAGTATTTT CSVDGTSGRTDTQYF
TRBJ2-6 NA TRBV7-9 few TGTGCCAGTGCAAACCTGACTTTC CASANLTF
TRBJ1-5 NA TRBV27 NA TGTGCCAGCAGTTTGACAGTTAATCAGCCCCAGCATTTT CASSLTVNQPQHF
TRBJ2-7 NA TRBV30 NA TGTGCCTGGAGAGGGCCAATACTAGGCGAGTACTTC CAWRGPILGEYF
TRBJ1-1 TRBD1 TRBV19 NA TGTGCCAGTAGTATAGTGGAGGGGGCCACTGAAGCTTTCTTT CASSIVEGATEAFF
TRBJ1-2 TRBD1 TRBV27 few TGTGCCAGCAGTCCCGGGACAGGGAGAGGCTACACCTTC CASSPGTGRGYTF
TRBJ2-7 NA TRBV30 few TGTGCCTGGAGTGCGACCTACGAGCAGTACTTC CAWSATYEQYF
TRBJ1-5 TRBD1 TRBV25-1 NA TGTGCCAGCAGTGACTCTGACAGGGTCGGGCAGCCCCAGCATTTT CASSDSDRVGQPQHF
TRBJ2-5 NA TRBV6-5 once TGTGCCAGCAGTTACTCTCGATGGGAGACCCAGTACTTC CASSYSRWETQYF
TRBJ2-1 NA TRBV9 NA TGTGCCAGCAGCACAGAAGGTAGGAATGAGCAGTTCTTC CASSTEGRNEQFF
TRBJ1-2 NA TRBV5-6 NA TGTGCCAGCAGCTTGGCCGGGCAGAACTATGGCTACACCTTC CASSLAGQNYGYTF
TRBJ1-1 NA TRBV29-1 few TGCAGCGTTGACCTTGGCAGGGAAGCTTTCTTT CSVDLGREAFF
TRBJ2-5 TRBD2 TRBV9 NA TGTGCCAGCAGCTCCCAGACTAGCAGCCAAGAGACCCAGTACTTC CASSSQTSSQETQYF
TRBJ2-5 NA TRBV29-1 few TGCAGCGTTGTGGGGACACAAATTGGTAACCAAGAGACCCAGTACTTC CSVVGTQIGNQETQYF
TRBJ2-1 NA TRBV9 NA TGTGCCAGCAGTTACACACGGGAAGGCAATGAGCAGTTCTTC CASSYTREGNEQFF
TRBJ2-2 NA TRBV14 NA TGTGCCAGCGATGGTACCGGGGAGCTGTTTTTT CASDGTGELFF
TRBJ2-7 TRBD2 TRBV4-1 NA TGCGCCAGCAGCCGAGGGACTAGCGGCTTCTACGAGCAGTACTTC CASSRGTSGFYEQYF